These 8 T cell receptor beta chains were sequenced from one sample in a study of blood T cell repertoires in COVID-19. Sequencing was performed with immunoSEQ multiplex PCR; in TCRdb, only in-frame clones are kept and a portion is missing. The profile shows 71,000 or so clones, about nine tenths of them singletons. Sequenced input: peripheral blood. The receptors were sampled from a woman aged 18-30 years with acute or convalescent COVID-19.

The chain is built from TRBV6-1 and TRBJ1-4, with D unclear. V lost 1 base to trimming and J lost 0 bases, with 18 bases between them. The germline V gene has CDR1 MNHNS and CDR2 SASEGT. The CDR3 consists of 19 residues. CDR3: CASSEGSIAYGATNEKLFF. Here the CDR3 DNA reads TGTGCCAGCAGTGAAGGGTCGATAGCGTATGGAGCAACTAATGAAAAACTGTTTTTT.

V gene TRBV10-2 combines with J gene TRBJ2-5; 8 bases match TRBD2. J gave up 1 base and V 6 bases, and 10 bases lay outside the gene matches. CDR3 length: 16 amino acids. Germline values: CDR1 WSHSY, CDR2 SAAADI. Here the CDR3 DNA reads TGCGCCAGCAGACCTGACACTAGCGGACCCCAAGAGACCCAGTACTTC. This sequence encodes CASRPDTSGPQETQYF.

This clone was seen just once. The CDR3 DNA follows: TGTGCCATCAAGCAGGGTGGGAAAGAGACCCAGTACTTC. Protein product: CAIKQGGKETQYF. The chain employs TRBV10-3 and TRBJ2-5; D is perhaps TRBD1 (5 bases). The CDR3 consists of 13 residues. Germline V CDR1 and CDR2: ENHRY, SYGVKD. V shed 7 bases and J shed 3 bases, with 12 bases lying between them.

The chain links TRBV9 to TRBJ1-1, with D possibly TRBD1 on 6 matching bases. The CDR3 is made up of 14 amino acids. Looked up from germline, CDR1 is SGDLS and CDR2 is YYNGEE. V dropped 3 bases and J dropped 4 bases, with 13 bases sitting between them. The CDR3 DNA sequence: TGTGCCAGCAGCGCACAGGGTCTATCCACTGAAGCTTTCTTT. It codes for CASSAQGLSTEAFF.

The rearrangement uses TRBV6-1 and TRBJ2-3; possibly TRBD2 for D (6 bases). V dropped 3 bases and J dropped 0 bases, with 13 bases sitting between them. The CDR3 totals 16 residues. Germline V gene sequence: CDR1 MNHNS, CDR2 SASEGT. As DNA, the CDR3 is TGTGCCAGCAGTGATACCGGGACTTATAGCACAGATACGCAGTATTTT. It encodes CASSDTGTYSTDTQYF.

CDR3 nucleotides: TGCAGCGTTGGGCGGGGAGGGAGCTACAATGAGCAGTTCTTC. It codes for CSVGRGGSYNEQFF. The chain employs TRBV29-1 and TRBJ2-1; TRBD2 agrees at 7 bases. Germline V gene data show CDR1 as SQVTM and CDR2 as ANQGSEA. V lost 4 bases and J lost 3; bases outside the gene matches: 6. The CDR3 runs 14 residues.

The genes are TRBV21-1 and TRBJ2-3; the D call in the table, TRBD2, was not verified against the DNA. TRBV21-1 is tagged as a pseudogene. This CDR3 contains 16 residues. CDR3 in amino acids: CASGLAGSASTDTQYF. The DNA of the CDR3 is TGTGCCAGCGGACTAGCGGGGAGTGCTAGCACAGATACGCAGTATTTT.

This clone is medium-sized in the sample. The rearrangement joins TRBV5-8 to TRBJ2-3, with D perhaps TRBD1 (7 bases). The germline V and J ends were trimmed by 2 bases and 5 bases, with 12 bases remaining between them. This CDR3 is 14 amino acids long. Looked up from germline, CDR1 is SGHTS and CDR2 is YDEGEE. The CDR3 spells CASSFAGGGDTQYF. The CDR3 DNA reads as TGTGCCAGCAGCTTCGCAGGGGGAGGAGATACGCAGTATTTT.